This section outlines one T cell receptor beta chain sequence together with its context. An end of the junction differs from the germline gene, which may be a read error. The authors drew about 9.5 milliliters of peripheral blood from each donor. The sample is drawn from a study of blood T cells in healthy people across ages. About the research overall: Capturing about one barcoded beta molecule per two T cells was achieved by template switching.

Primers used in a second PCR of roughly 7 to 12 cycles were a sample-barcoded 5' primer and a J-beta primer mix. A template-switch adaptor containing 12 random nucleotides labeled each cDNA molecule. TCRdb passed the 5' RACE reads through MiXCR, listing each CDR3 protein once. The sample consists of hundreds of thousands of distinct CDR3 sequences, roughly 50% of them appearing once. The CDR3 runs 13 residues. This TCR was sampled from a man aged 25 to 45 in good health. This rearrangement joins TRBV12-3 or TRBV12-4 to TRBJ2-7; D is unresolved. Source material: blood. CDR3 coding DNA: TGTTCCAGCAGTTTTTGGGTTATCGACGAGCAGTACTTC. It yields the protein CSSSFWVIDEQYF.